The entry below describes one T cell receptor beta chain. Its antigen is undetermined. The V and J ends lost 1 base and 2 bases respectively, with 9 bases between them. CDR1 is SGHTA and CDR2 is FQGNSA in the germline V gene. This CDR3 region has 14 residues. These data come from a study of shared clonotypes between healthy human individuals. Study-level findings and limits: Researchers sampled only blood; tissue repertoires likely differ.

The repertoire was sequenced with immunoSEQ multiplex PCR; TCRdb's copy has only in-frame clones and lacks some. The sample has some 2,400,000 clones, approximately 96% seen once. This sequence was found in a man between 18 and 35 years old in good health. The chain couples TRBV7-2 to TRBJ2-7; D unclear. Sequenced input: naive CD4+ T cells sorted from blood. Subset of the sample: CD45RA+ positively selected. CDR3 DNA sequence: TGTGCCAGCAGCTTAGGGCCGTCGACCTACGAGCAGTACTTC. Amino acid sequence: CASSLGPSTYEQYF.